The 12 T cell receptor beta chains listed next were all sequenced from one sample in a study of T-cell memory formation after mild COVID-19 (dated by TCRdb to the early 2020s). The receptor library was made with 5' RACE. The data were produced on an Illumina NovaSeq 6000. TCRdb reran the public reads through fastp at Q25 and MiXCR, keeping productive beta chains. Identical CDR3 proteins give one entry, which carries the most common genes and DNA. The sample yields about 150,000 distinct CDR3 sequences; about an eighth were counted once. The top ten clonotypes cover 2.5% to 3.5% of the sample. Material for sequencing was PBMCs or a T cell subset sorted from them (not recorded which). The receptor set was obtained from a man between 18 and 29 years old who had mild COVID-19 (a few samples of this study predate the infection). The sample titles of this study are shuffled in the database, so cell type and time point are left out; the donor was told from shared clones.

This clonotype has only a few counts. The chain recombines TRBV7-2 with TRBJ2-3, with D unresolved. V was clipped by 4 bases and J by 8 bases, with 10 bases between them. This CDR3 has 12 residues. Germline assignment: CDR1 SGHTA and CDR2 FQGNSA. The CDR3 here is CASSYLSSTQYF. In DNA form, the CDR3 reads TGTGCCAGCAGCTACCTGAGCAGTACGCAGTATTTT.

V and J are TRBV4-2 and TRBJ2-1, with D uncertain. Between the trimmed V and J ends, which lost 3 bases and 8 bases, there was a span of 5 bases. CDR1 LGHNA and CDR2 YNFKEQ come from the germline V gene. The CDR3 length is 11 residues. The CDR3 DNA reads TGTGCCAGCAGCCACGTAGATGAGCAGTTCTTC. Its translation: CASSHVDEQFF.

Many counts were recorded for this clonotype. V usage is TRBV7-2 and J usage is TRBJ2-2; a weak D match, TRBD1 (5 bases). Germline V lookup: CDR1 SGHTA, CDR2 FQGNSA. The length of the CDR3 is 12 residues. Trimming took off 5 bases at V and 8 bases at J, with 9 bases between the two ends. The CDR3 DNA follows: TGTGCCAGCAGCCGCCACAGGGGGGAGCTGTTTTTT. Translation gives CASSRHRGELFF.

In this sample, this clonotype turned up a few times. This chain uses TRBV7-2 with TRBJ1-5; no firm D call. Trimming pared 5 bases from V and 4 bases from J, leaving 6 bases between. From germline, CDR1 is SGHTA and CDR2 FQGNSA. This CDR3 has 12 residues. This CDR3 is CASSTPNQPQHF. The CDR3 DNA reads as TGTGCCAGCAGCACCCCTAATCAGCCCCAGCATTTT.

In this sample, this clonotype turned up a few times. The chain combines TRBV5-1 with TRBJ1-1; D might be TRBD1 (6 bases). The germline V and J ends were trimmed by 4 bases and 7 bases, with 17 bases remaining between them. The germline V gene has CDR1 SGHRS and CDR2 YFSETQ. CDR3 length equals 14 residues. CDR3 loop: CASSLTGREGEAFF. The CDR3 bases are TGCGCCAGCAGCCTCACAGGGCGAGAGGGTGAAGCTTTCTTT.

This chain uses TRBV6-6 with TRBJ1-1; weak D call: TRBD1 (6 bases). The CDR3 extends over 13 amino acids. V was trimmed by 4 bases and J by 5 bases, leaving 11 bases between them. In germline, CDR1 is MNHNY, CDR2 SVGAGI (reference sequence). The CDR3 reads CASSSIQGTEAFF. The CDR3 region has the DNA TGTGCCAGCAGTTCGATACAGGGAACTGAAGCTTTCTTT.

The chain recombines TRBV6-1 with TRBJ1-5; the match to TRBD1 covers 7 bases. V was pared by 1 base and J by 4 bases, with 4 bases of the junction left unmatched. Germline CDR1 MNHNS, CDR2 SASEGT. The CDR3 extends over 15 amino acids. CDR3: CASSEGGTANQPQHF. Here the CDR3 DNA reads TGTGCCAGCAGTGAAGGTGGGACAGCGAATCAGCCCCAGCATTTT.

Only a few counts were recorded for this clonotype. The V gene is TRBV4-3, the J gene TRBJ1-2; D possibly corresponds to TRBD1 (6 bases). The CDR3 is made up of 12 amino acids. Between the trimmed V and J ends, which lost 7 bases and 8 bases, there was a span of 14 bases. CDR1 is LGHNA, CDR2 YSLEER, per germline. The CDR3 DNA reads TGCGCCAGCACTCAGGAGGGGGGCGGCTACACCTTC. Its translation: CASTQEGGGYTF.

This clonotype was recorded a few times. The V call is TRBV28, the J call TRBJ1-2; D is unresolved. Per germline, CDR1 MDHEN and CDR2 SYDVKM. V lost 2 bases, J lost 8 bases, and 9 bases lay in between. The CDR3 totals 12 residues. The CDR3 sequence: CASSLPGGGYTF. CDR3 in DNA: TGTGCCAGCAGTTTACCCGGCGGGGGCTACACCTTC.

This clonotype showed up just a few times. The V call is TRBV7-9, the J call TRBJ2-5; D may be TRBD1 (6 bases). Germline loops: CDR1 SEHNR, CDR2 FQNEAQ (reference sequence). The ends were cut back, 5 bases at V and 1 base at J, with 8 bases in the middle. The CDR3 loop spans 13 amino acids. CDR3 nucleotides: TGTGCCAGCAGCCCAGGGGCCCAAGAGACCCAGTACTTC. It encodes CASSPGAQETQYF.

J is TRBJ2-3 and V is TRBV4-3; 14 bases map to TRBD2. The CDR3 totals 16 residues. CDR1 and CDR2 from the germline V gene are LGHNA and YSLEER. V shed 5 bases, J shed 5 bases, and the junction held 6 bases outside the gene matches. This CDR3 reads CASSTTSGGVKDTQYF. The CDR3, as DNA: TGCGCCAGCAGCACGACTAGCGGGGGGGTAAAAGATACGCAGTATTTT.

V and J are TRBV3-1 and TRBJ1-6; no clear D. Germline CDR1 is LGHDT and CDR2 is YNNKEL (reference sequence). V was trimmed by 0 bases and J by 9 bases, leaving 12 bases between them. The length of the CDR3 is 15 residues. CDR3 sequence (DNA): TGTGCCAGCAGCCAAGACCCGGCGTTGGGTTCACCCCTCCACTTT. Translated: CASSQDPALGSPLHF.